This is a list of T cell receptor beta chains from one sample in a study of early T cells in non-severe SARS-CoV-2 infection. TCRdb re-analysed the 5' RACE reads in MiXCR, keeping a single row per CDR3 protein. The data show about 25,000 distinct CDR3 sequences, 3.5% to 5.5% seen once. The sequencing sample was made of whole blood. These receptors all come from an adult who was a healthcare worker with PCR-confirmed SARS-CoV-2 infection or an uninfected control (not recorded which). Both conserved end residues are part of each CDR3. A D gene is named only where the DNA matches it firmly. Size is stated for part of the rows, as once, few or many counts, or as a class when the clone is expanded.

J	size	D	V	CDR3	DNA
TRBJ2-7	.	.	TRBV11-2	CASSSLNRAYEQYF	TGTGCCAGCAGCTCGTTAAACAGGGCCTACGAGCAGTACTTC
TRBJ1-1	many	.	TRBV29-1	CSVGGRDTEAFF	TGCAGCGTCGGGGGGAGGGACACTGAAGCTTTCTTT
TRBJ2-3	many	.	TRBV27	CASSETSTLTDTQYF	TGTGCCAGCAGTGAGACAAGTACACTCACAGATACGCAGTATTTT
TRBJ2-7	few	.	TRBV3-1	CATSENDYEQYF	TGTGCCACCTCGGAGAATGACTACGAGCAGTACTTC
TRBJ1-3	.	.	TRBV29-1	CSVARGTSSTIYF	TGCAGCGTTGCGAGGGGGACAAGCTCGACCATATATTTT
TRBJ1-2	few	.	TRBV4-2	CASSQVGHVYGYTF	TGTGCCAGCAGCCAAGTCGGACACGTCTATGGCTACACCTTC
TRBJ2-2	.	.	TRBV6-4	CASSSQNTGELFF	TGTGCCAGCAGTTCCCAGAACACCGGGGAGCTGTTTTTT
TRBJ2-3	.	TRBD2	TRBV4-3	CASSRAGVVGTDTQYF	TGCGCCAGCAGCCGGGCGGGAGTGGTCGGCACAGATACGCAGTATTTT
TRBJ2-2	.	TRBD2	TRBV7-3	CASSLSSGSRELFF	TGTGCCAGCAGCTTGTCAAGCGGGAGTAGGGAGCTGTTTTTT
TRBJ2-3	many	.	TRBV5-4	CASSLPGGDTDTQYF	TGTGCCAGCAGCTTGCCGGGCGGGGACACAGATACGCAGTATTTT
TRBJ2-2	many	TRBD1	TRBV7-6	CASSLTGVVTGVTGELFF	TGTGCCAGCAGCTTGACGGGGGTCGTGACAGGGGTTACCGGGGAGCTGTTTTTT
TRBJ2-7	many	.	TRBV4-2	CASSQAQDGGYEQYF	TGTGCCAGCAGCCAAGCGCAGGACGGGGGCTACGAGCAGTACTTC
TRBJ2-1	many	TRBD2	TRBV20-1	CSARVSGGANSYNEQFF	TGCAGTGCTAGAGTTAGCGGGGGGGCCAACTCCTACAATGAGCAGTTCTTC
TRBJ2-5	many	.	TRBV7-9	CASSLLSTRDQETQYF	TGTGCCAGCAGCTTATTGTCCACGCGGGACCAAGAGACCCAGTACTTC
TRBJ2-1	many	.	TRBV5-4	CASSPVSFTSYNEQFF	TGTGCCAGCAGCCCAGTAAGCTTTACCTCCTACAATGAGCAGTTCTTC
TRBJ2-2	many	.	TRBV7-8	CASSNPFGVGNTGELFF	TGTGCCAGCAGCAACCCCTTTGGGGTGGGGAACACCGGGGAGCTGTTTTTT
TRBJ2-7	few	.	TRBV2	CASSPDTTYEQYF	TGTGCCAGCAGCCCCGACACCACCTACGAGCAGTACTTC
TRBJ1-4	few	.	TRBV7-2	CASSLAPPYGRNEKLFF	TGTGCCAGCAGCTTAGCGCCCCCATACGGACGGAATGAAAAACTGTTTTTT
TRBJ2-6	few	TRBD1	TRBV6-5	CASKTGVGANVLTF	TGTGCCAGCAAGACAGGGGTCGGGGCCAACGTCCTGACTTTC
TRBJ1-1	few	.	TRBV4-1	CASSQEGRRGTEAFF	TGCGCCAGCAGCCAAGAGGGACGCCGAGGGACTGAAGCTTTCTTT
TRBJ1-1	many	.	TRBV10-1	CASSKGMNTEAFF	TGCGCCAGCAGTAAAGGAATGAACACTGAAGCTTTCTTT
TRBJ2-7	many	TRBD2	TRBV20-1	CSAFPRTGLAGAWGEQYF	TGCAGTGCTTTCCCTCGCACAGGACTAGCGGGAGCTTGGGGCGAGCAGTACTTC
TRBJ2-3	medium-sized	.	TRBV29-1	CSVQLGPTDTQYF	TGCAGCGTTCAATTGGGGCCCACAGATACGCAGTATTTT
TRBJ2-3	many	.	TRBV6-1	CASRLAPRSTDTQYF	TGTGCCAGCCGCCTGGCCCCCCGGTCCACAGATACGCAGTATTTT
TRBJ1-2	many	.	TRBV15	CATSRASQGSGYTF	TGTGCCACCAGCAGAGCTTCCCAGGGAAGCGGCTACACCTTC
TRBJ2-1	many	TRBD2	TRBV7-7	CASSSRTSGNSYNEQFF	TGTGCTAGCAGCTCCAGGACTAGCGGGAACTCCTACAATGAGCAGTTCTTC
TRBJ1-3	many	.	TRBV18	CASSPSNPTGFSGNTIYF	TGTGCCAGCTCACCCTCAAACCCGACAGGATTCTCTGGAAACACCATATATTTT
TRBJ2-5	many	.	TRBV18	CASSPGETQYF	TGTGCCAGCTCACCAGGAGAGACCCAGTACTTC
TRBJ2-5	many	.	TRBV7-8	CASSLSRGYLKETQYF	TGTGCCAGCAGCTTGAGTAGGGGGTATCTCAAAGAGACCCAGTACTTC
TRBJ2-5	many	.	TRBV24-1	CATSDTSNGVFFETQYF	TGTGCCACCAGTGATACCTCTAACGGGGTTTTCTTTGAGACCCAGTACTTC
TRBJ2-1	many	TRBD1	TRBV18	CASSLSTGGNEQFF	TGTGCCAGCTCACTATCGACAGGGGGCAATGAGCAGTTCTTC
TRBJ2-7	many	TRBD2	TRBV6-2/TRBV6-3	CASRPSGLAGSVQQYF	TGTGCCAGCAGGCCTTCGGGACTAGCGGGATCCGTCCAGCAGTACTTC
TRBJ2-3	few	TRBD1	TRBV6-2/TRBV6-3	CASNPGGPTDTQYF	TGTGCCAGCAACCCAGGGGGCCCCACAGATACGCAGTATTTT
TRBJ1-1	few	.	TRBV7-9	CASHVFGQWGTEAFF	TGCGCCAGCCATGTGTTCGGGCAATGGGGCACTGAAGCTTTCTTT
TRBJ1-2	many	.	TRBV7-2	CASSSRVQAESYGYTF	TGTGCCAGCAGCTCCCGTGTCCAGGCTGAGAGCTATGGCTACACCTTC
TRBJ1-4	many	.	TRBV5-4	CASSSTTQGANEKLFF	TGTGCCAGCAGCTCGACCACACAGGGAGCTAATGAAAAACTGTTTTTT
TRBJ2-7	many	.	TRBV12-3/TRBV12-4	CASSPSGSSYEQYF	TGTGCCAGCAGTCCCTCCGGGAGCTCCTACGAGCAGTACTTC
TRBJ1-3	.	.	TRBV20-1	CSASSLGTSGNTIYF	TGCAGTGCTAGTTCATTAGGGACCTCTGGAAACACCATATATTTT
TRBJ2-6	many	.	TRBV6-5	CASTDRSGANVLTF	TGTGCCAGCACAGACAGGTCTGGGGCCAACGTCCTGACTTTC
TRBJ2-5	.	TRBD2	TRBV11-2	CASSLVLLAGNTMETQYF	TGTGCCAGCAGCTTAGTTTTATTAGCGGGAAACACCATGGAGACCCAGTACTTC
TRBJ1-1	.	TRBD1	TRBV18	CASSPRQGDKAFF	TGTGCCAGCTCACCCCGGCAGGGGGATAAAGCTTTCTTT
TRBJ2-7	few	TRBD2	TRBV6-1	CASIRGLAGGLSSYEQYF	TGTGCCAGCATCCGAGGACTAGCGGGAGGGTTAAGCTCCTACGAGCAGTACTTC
TRBJ2-1	few	.	TRBV28	CASSFPQTGRFYNEQFF	TGTGCCAGCAGTTTCCCCCAGACAGGACGCTTCTACAATGAGCAGTTCTTC
TRBJ2-6	many	.	TRBV6-4	CASSEESSGANVLTF	TGTGCCAGCAGTGAAGAGAGCTCTGGGGCCAACGTCCTGACTTTC
TRBJ2-7	few	TRBD1	TRBV7-9	CASSLAAGGSYEQYF	TGTGCCAGCAGCTTAGCGGCAGGGGGCTCCTACGAGCAGTACTTC
TRBJ2-7	many	.	TRBV15	CATSRDFGNYEQYF	TGTGCCACCAGCAGAGATTTCGGAAATTACGAGCAGTACTTC
TRBJ2-7	many	.	TRBV11-2	CASSYGGASVLYF	TGTGCCAGCAGCTACGGTGGGGCTAGCGTGTTGTACTTC
TRBJ2-1	many	.	TRBV7-9	CASSTRGANEQFF	TGTGCCAGCAGCACACGGGGGGCCAATGAGCAGTTCTTC